This passage covers 14 T cell receptor beta chains from one sample sequenced in a study of cytomegalovirus exposure and HLA in healthy donors (dated by TCRdb to the late 2010s). The library was prepared using the immunoSEQ multiplex PCR assay. For the multiplex PCR, a mixture combining 60 forward primers for TCR Vbeta segments and 13 reverse primers for TCR Jbeta segments was used. TCRdb obtained this table from immuneACCESS and retained in-frame rearrangements with V and J assigned. These tables miss some clones; where compared with another copy, unresolved V genes account for less than half of the shortfall, and the remainder is unexplained. Present in this sample are approximately 95,000 clones, approximately 81% of which were seen just once. Clones ranked in the top ten supply 4.2% of the sample. The sample was PBMCs. The receptors originated from a woman aged 65 to 85 in good health and CMV-seropositive.

This clone was found a few times. The chain links TRBV4-1 to TRBJ1-1; weak D call: TRBD1 (6 bases). Germline V gives CDR1 MGHRA, CDR2 YSYEKL. The CDR3 extends over 14 amino acids. Trimming removed 0 bases at V and 5 bases at J, with 10 bases between. The CDR3: CASSQDIRGTEAFF. Written as DNA, the CDR3 is TGCGCCAGCAGCCAAGATATAAGGGGGACTGAAGCTTTCTTT.

The J gene is TRBJ2-5, the V gene TRBV5-1, with 8 bases fitting TRBD2. Trimming took 4 bases from V and 0 from J; bases not matched to a gene: 8. The CDR3 loop spans 16 amino acids. Germline CDR1 and CDR2: SGHRS and YFSETQ. CDR3 protein: CASSMAPLADQETQYF. CDR3 coding DNA: TGCGCCAGCAGCATGGCTCCACTAGCGGACCAAGAGACCCAGTACTTC.

This clone has just a few counts. The J gene is TRBJ2-3, the V gene TRBV5-6, with D uncertain. The CDR3 covers 13 residues. Germline CDR1 reads SGHDT; CDR2 reads YYEEEE. V was trimmed by 6 bases and J by 6 bases, leaving 14 bases between them. CDR3 in DNA: TGTGCCAGCAAGGTTAGCTACGCGGATACGCAGTATTTT. As protein: CASKVSYADTQYF.

The rearrangement joins TRBV7-2 to TRBJ2-7; no clear D. The CDR3 extends over 11 amino acids. Between the trimmed V and J ends, which lost 7 bases and 4 bases, there was a span of 8 bases. CDR1 is SGHTA and CDR2 is FQGNSA in the germline V gene. In DNA form, the CDR3 reads TGTGCCAGCACCTCCCTGTACGAGCAGTACTTC. Its translation: CASTSLYEQYF.

This chain uses TRBV29-1 with TRBJ2-2, with D tentatively TRBD2 (5 bases). Germline CDR1 reads SQVTM; CDR2 reads ANQGSEA. The CDR3 is 13 amino acids. V was cut by 3 bases and J by 3 bases, with 8 bases left in between. CDR3 protein: CSVDGRDTGELFF. The CDR3 nucleotides are TGCAGCGTTGACGGGCGGGACACCGGGGAGCTGTTTTTT.

V is TRBV19 and J is TRBJ2-1; 11 nucleotides match TRBD2. The CDR3 runs 16 residues. CDR1 is LNHDA and CDR2 is SQIVND in the germline V gene (reference sequence). V shed 3 bases, J shed 3 bases, and the junction held 4 bases outside the gene matches. The CDR3: CASSMTSGALYNEQFF. The CDR3 DNA sequence: TGTGCCAGTAGTATGACTAGCGGGGCTCTCTACAATGAGCAGTTCTTC.

The rearrangement links TRBV6-6 to TRBJ1-2; 7 bases are a match to TRBD1. There are 14 residues in the CDR3. V shed 2 bases and J 3 bases; nucleotides not matched to a gene: 3. Germline V gene lookup returns CDR1 MNHNY and CDR2 SVGAGI (reference sequence). As DNA, the CDR3 is TGTGCCAGCAGTTACAAGGGGGCCGACTATGGCTACACCTTC. This gives the protein CASSYKGADYGYTF.

This sequence joins TRBV30 and TRBJ2-7, with 10 bases identical to TRBD1. With 2 bases clipped from V and 2 bases from J, the junction kept 6 bases outside the gene matches. The CDR3 length is 15 residues. Germline V gene data show CDR1 as GTSNPN and CDR2 as SVGIG (reference sequence). This CDR3 reads CAWSTPGQGAYEQYF. In DNA, the CDR3 is TGTGCCTGGAGTACGCCCGGACAGGGGGCCTACGAGCAGTACTTC. Using reference TRBV30 and TRBJ2-7 for the parts outside the CDR3, the full variable domain is SQTIHQWPATLVQPVGSPLSLECTVEGTSNPNLYWYRQAAGRGLQLLFYSVGIGQISSEVPQNLSASRPQDRQFILSSKKLLLSDSGFYLCAWSTPGQGAYEQYFGPGTRLTVT.

This clone was seen a single time. This chain uses TRBV27 with TRBJ2-1, with D tentatively TRBD1 (6 bases). Trimming cost V 2 bases and J 7 bases, with 15 bases left between them. Germline-derived CDR1 and CDR2 are MNHEY and SMNVEV (reference sequence). The CDR3 totals 15 residues. The CDR3 is CASSLQQGSANEQFF. The CDR3 DNA reads as TGTGCCAGCAGTTTACAACAGGGCAGCGCAAATGAGCAGTTCTTC.

In this sample, this clone turned up a few times. The genes are TRBV5-4 and TRBJ2-7; 7 nucleotides match TRBD2. The J segment lost 3 bases and the V segment lost 4 bases, leaving 4 bases of the junction unmatched. The CDR3 totals 13 residues. The V gene's germline CDR1 is SGHNT and CDR2 YYREEE (reference sequence). The CDR3 is CASSRDYIYEQYF. CDR3 sequence (DNA): TGTGCCAGCAGCCGGGACTACATCTACGAGCAGTACTTC.

The V gene is TRBV5-1, the J gene TRBJ1-1, with 10 bases lining up with TRBD1. The germline V gene encodes CDR1 SGHRS and CDR2 YFSETQ. The V and J ends lost 5 bases and 4 bases, in that order; junction bases with no gene match: 8. The CDR3 spans 15 residues. As DNA, the CDR3 is TGCGCCAGCAGTTTAAGACAGGGGGCAGGCACTGAAGCTTTCTTT. Translated, it gives CASSLRQGAGTEAFF.

This clone occurred once. The chain links TRBV27 to TRBJ2-7; 10 nucleotides agree with TRBD1. V was clipped by 3 bases and J by 1 base; unmatched bases: 3. Per germline, CDR1 MNHEY and CDR2 SMNVEV (reference sequence). This CDR3 comprises 15 residues. CDR3 amino acids: CASSLTGGKSYEQYF. The CDR3 coding sequence is TGTGCCAGCAGTTTGACAGGGGGCAAGTCCTACGAGCAGTACTTC.

The rearrangement joins TRBV18 to TRBJ2-1; no clear D gene. Trimming removed 6 bases at V and 0 bases at J, with 12 bases between. There are 15 residues in the CDR3. Germline-derived CDR1 and CDR2 are KGHSH and LQKENI. CDR3 residues: CASSARSDSYNEQFF. The CDR3 coding sequence is TGTGCCAGCTCCGCGCGGAGCGACTCCTACAATGAGCAGTTCTTC.

The genes are TRBV6-5 and TRBJ2-2; a possible D gene is TRBD1 (6 bases). This CDR3 has 15 amino acids. CDR1 and CDR2 (germline): MNHEY, SVGAGI. Trimming removed 5 bases at V and 5 bases at J, with 15 bases between. The DNA of the CDR3 is TGTGCCAGCAGTGGACGACAGGATTATACCGGGGAGCTGTTTTTT. This translates into CASSGRQDYTGELFF.